Below, 17 T cell receptor beta chains from the same sample are listed, as sequenced in a study of shared clonotypes between healthy human individuals. The method was immunoSEQ multiplex PCR; TCRdb's version includes in-frame clones alone and lacks a portion of them. The table records roughly 810,000 clones, 96% of them present only once. CD45RO-negative CD8 cells positively selected for CCR7 made up the naive population, which excluded terminally differentiated effector memory CD45RA+ cells. Sequences were obtained from naive CD8+ T cells sorted from blood. These receptors all stem from a man younger than 45 in good health.

This chain joins TRBV28 and TRBJ1-1; D is unresolved. The germline CDR1 and CDR2 sequences are MDHEN and SYDVKM. V lost 3 bases and J 3 bases, leaving 11 bases between the germline ends. The CDR3 has 14 amino acids. Here the CDR3 reads CASSFEASYTEAFF. In nucleotides, the CDR3 is TGTGCCAGCAGTTTTGAAGCCTCTTACACTGAAGCTTTCTTT.

The chain links TRBV7-8 to TRBJ2-7; 7 nucleotides match TRBD1. Germline V gene data show CDR1 as SGHVS and CDR2 as FQNEAQ. The CDR3 has 15 residues. With V trimmed by 3 bases and J by 2 bases, 7 bases remained unmatched. CDR3 region: CASSFRTGHPYEQYF. The CDR3, as DNA: TGTGCCAGCAGCTTCCGGACAGGACACCCCTACGAGCAGTACTTC.

The genes are TRBV27 and TRBJ2-3, with 10 bases fitting TRBD2. Germline V gene data show CDR1 as MNHEY and CDR2 as SMNVEV (reference sequence). Losses at the gene ends were 9 bases for V and 7 bases for J; bases not matched to a gene: 7. This CDR3 comprises 13 residues. The CDR3 sequence is CASKAGGLNTQYF. The CDR3 DNA is TGTGCCAGTAAAGCGGGAGGGCTGAATACGCAGTATTTT.

Here the CDR3 DNA reads TGTGCCAGCAGTGAATTGGGGAGCAATCAGCCCCAGCATTTT. It is translated as CASSELGSNQPQHF. The gene calls are TRBV25-1 and TRBJ1-5, with D uncertain. Germline CDR1 is MGHDK and CDR2 is SYGVNS. V gave up 1 base and J gave up 1 base, with 5 bases separating them. CDR3 size: 14 residues.

V is TRBV7-8 and J is TRBJ2-1; D unclear. Trimming removed 3 bases from V and 4 bases from J, with 7 bases in between. This CDR3 has 13 amino acids. Germline CDR1 and CDR2: SGHVS and FQNEAQ. The CDR3 sequence is CASSFRVYNEQFF. In DNA, the CDR3 is TGTGCCAGCAGCTTTAGGGTTTACAATGAGCAGTTCTTC.

The genes are TRBV9 and TRBJ1-1; D gene uncertain. Germline lookup yields CDR1 SGDLS and CDR2 YYNGEE. This CDR3 is 12 amino acids long. Between the trimmed V and J ends, which lost 7 bases and 3 bases, there was a span of 10 bases. DNA of the CDR3: TGTGCCAGCGGACGGGCAGACACTGAAGCTTTCTTT. Its translation is CASGRADTEAFF.

V gene TRBV27 combines with J gene TRBJ2-3; D gene ambiguous. The germline V gene encodes CDR1 MNHEY and CDR2 SMNVEV (reference sequence). V lost 4 bases and J 2 bases, leaving 7 bases between the germline ends. This CDR3 spans 13 amino acids. The CDR3 loop reads CASSYTDTDTQYF. CDR3 nucleotides: TGTGCCAGCAGTTATACTGACACAGATACGCAGTATTTT.

A single count supports this clone. The V gene is TRBV9, the J gene TRBJ2-7; 7 positions match TRBD1. This CDR3 spans 16 amino acids. V was pared by 5 bases and J by 2 bases, with 13 bases of the junction left unmatched. CDR1 and CDR2 (germline): SGDLS, YYNGEE. In nucleotides, the CDR3 is TGTGCCAGCAGAGTCTATCGACAGGGTCGAACCTACGAGCAGTACTTC. Protein sequence: CASRVYRQGRTYEQYF.

The V and J genes are TRBV28 and TRBJ2-3; 10 positions agree with TRBD2. Germline values: CDR1 MDHEN, CDR2 SYDVKM. V lost 3 bases and J lost 0; bases outside the gene matches: 9. This CDR3 has 18 residues. The CDR3 sequence is CASSLLPAGGTSTDTQYF. Here the CDR3 DNA reads TGTGCCAGCAGTTTGCTCCCAGCGGGAGGGACTAGCACAGATACGCAGTATTTT. Full variable domain (missing parts from reference TRBV28 and TRBJ2-3): DVKVTQSSRYLVKRTGEKVFLECVQDMDHENMFWYRQDPGLGLRLIYFSYDVKMKEKGDIPEGYSVSREKKERFSLILESASTNQTSMYLCASSLLPAGGTSTDTQYFGPGTRLTVL.

The V call is TRBV11-2, the J call TRBJ1-1, with unresolved D. The germline V gene encodes CDR1 SGHAT and CDR2 FQNNGV. The CDR3 has 13 residues. V was trimmed by 4 bases and J by 4 bases, leaving 10 bases between them. As DNA, the CDR3 is TGTGCCAGCAGCTCGCCGGTGGGCACTGAAGCTTTCTTT. Its translation is CASSSPVGTEAFF.

The chain recombines TRBV13 with TRBJ2-2; 7 nucleotides agree with TRBD2. This CDR3 is built from 15 residues. Trimming removed 4 bases from V and 8 bases from J; junction bases left unmatched: 10. The V gene's germline CDR1 is PRHDT and CDR2 FYEKMQ (reference sequence). CDR3 nucleotide sequence: TGTGCCAGCAGCTCAACGGGGGGACTAATTGGGGAGCTGTTTTTT. Encoded protein: CASSSTGGLIGELFF.

This clone was seen once. The genes are TRBV7-9 and TRBJ1-4; 7 bases map to TRBD1. Germline trimming cut 2 bases from V and 7 bases from J; bases unmatched to any gene: 10. The length of the CDR3 is 16 residues. From germline, CDR1 is SEHNR and CDR2 FQNEAQ (reference sequence). The CDR3 bases are TGTGCCAGCAGCTTATCCCCGACAGGGACTTTTGAAAAACTGTTTTTT. Its protein product is CASSLSPTGTFEKLFF.

The gene calls are TRBV5-1 and TRBJ2-3; D may be TRBD2 (6 bases). V gave up 4 bases and J gave up 5 bases, with 20 bases separating them. Germline CDR1 and CDR2: SGHRS and YFSETQ. CDR3 size: 16 residues. Here the CDR3 DNA reads TGCGCCAGCAGCCGTGTCCGGGCTAGCGAGGAAGATACGCAGTATTTT. This sequence encodes CASSRVRASEEDTQYF.

This chain links TRBV6-5 with TRBJ1-4; D call uncertain. Trimming stripped 8 bases from V and 3 bases from J, with 7 bases between. The CDR3 spans 12 residues. From germline, CDR1 is MNHEY and CDR2 SVGAGI. The CDR3 DNA sequence: TGTGCCAGCCGGTCACCTAATGAAAAACTGTTTTTT. Encoded protein: CASRSPNEKLFF.

This chain joins TRBV25-1 and TRBJ1-2; unclear D gene. The germline V and J ends were trimmed by 3 bases and 3 bases, with 14 bases remaining between them. CDR1 and CDR2 (germline): MGHDK, SYGVNS. The CDR3 runs 15 residues. This CDR3 reads CASSEGWGIDYGYTF. In nucleotides, the CDR3 is TGTGCCAGCAGTGAGGGGTGGGGTATAGACTATGGCTACACCTTC.

J is TRBJ2-1 and V is TRBV5-1; D is ambiguous. Between the trimmed V and J ends, which lost 0 bases and 4 bases, there was a span of 5 bases. The CDR3 runs to 13 residues. Germline loops: CDR1 SGHRS, CDR2 YFSETQ. CDR3 amino acids: CASSLDDYNEQFF. CDR3 sequence (DNA): TGCGCCAGCAGCTTGGACGATTACAATGAGCAGTTCTTC. The full variable domain, with the rest looked up from reference TRBV5-1 and TRBJ2-1, is KAGVTQTPRYLIKTRGQQVTLSCSPISGHRSVSWYQQTPGQGLQFLFEYFSETQRNKGNFPGRFSGRQFSNSRSEMNVSTLELGDSALYLCASSLDDYNEQFFGPGTRLTVL.

The chain is built from TRBV9 and TRBJ2-3; no clear D gene. Germline CDR1 is SGDLS and CDR2 is YYNGEE. The V end lost 2 bases, the J end lost 2 bases, and 12 bases lay between the germline ends. This CDR3 is 15 amino acids long. CDR3 residues: CASSVEAEYTDTQYF. DNA for the CDR3: TGTGCCAGCAGCGTGGAAGCAGAGTACACAGATACGCAGTATTTT.